This T cell receptor (beta chain) originates from a study of blood T cell repertoires in COVID-19 (dated by TCRdb to 2020 to 2021). Study-level background: Collaborator samples came from the United States, Italy and Spain and covered acute and convalescent phases of COVID-19. The samples were drawn from the first 160 participants of the ongoing ImmuneRACE study and from roughly 1,300 subjects provided by 6 global collaborators. HLA class I and class II types, where available, came from metadata supplied by the sample provider rather than from assay-based typing. Deeply sampled blood TCRbeta repertoires from subjects exposed to, actively infected with, or recovered from COVID-19 were included in the dataset. The sample metadata nearly always contained a de-identified subject ID, COVID-19 status, age in years and sex. The repertoires were released in a freely available public database intended as a resource for research on the immune response to SARS-CoV-2. The prospective study material was composed of cDNA or gDNA derived from T cells, B-cell-depleted T cells, or PBMCs. The study at large found these results: The quantity of clinical and demographic metadata differed by source and by participant and was supplied without curation.

The immunoSEQ Assay, a bias-controlled multiplex PCR, was used to amplify TCRbeta CDR3 regions from genomic DNA. Per the source publication's procedure: Nucleated cell counts per sample were estimated from amplification of reference gene primers within the assay. To quantify the absolute abundance of each unique TCRbeta CDR3 rearrangement, sequence reads were collapsed and filtered. For each sample, productive Simpson clonality was calculated as the square root of Simpson's diversity index across productive rearrangements. Sourced from immuneACCESS, this table was stored by TCRdb with only in-frame sequences that have V and J called. A share of the clones is absent; for the studies checked, an unresolved V gene accounts for under half, and the remainder has no known explanation. V and J calls and clone size are given by that table; D and trimming were obtained from the DNA. The sample records about 370,000 clones, roughly 91% of which are singletons. The ten largest clones represent less than 2% of the sample.

Trimming removed 2 bases from V and 6 bases from J, leaving 20 bases between the germline ends. CDR1 and CDR2 are read off the germline V gene (reference sequence) as LGHDT and YNNKEL. Counted from cysteine to phenylalanine, this CDR3 has 17 amino acids. Left in the record is the CDR3 DNA by itself, 51 bases read in frame from the first base. Points on this clone: Its antigen is still unknown. Base qualities are not provided; no much larger clone lies one nucleotide away.

In the prospective study, participants were roughly 18 to 100 years old, resided in under 30 geographic areas of the United States, and were enrolled through a virtual design. In the prospective study, participants were assigned to cohorts based on the clinical history participants reported in a screening survey and a study questionnaire. ImmuneRACE Cohort 3 recovered participants were defined by two consecutive negative NP/OP PCR tests, healthcare professional clearance, or symptom resolution. In the prospective study, whole blood, serum and a nasopharyngeal or oropharyngeal swab were collected from each participant by mobile phlebotomists. Prospective study participants could optionally give additional blood draws and questionnaires over an approximately 2-month period. Before DNA extraction, prospective study blood samples were shipped either frozen or at room temperature.

This chain joins TRBV3-1 (or the pseudogene TRBV3-2) to TRBJ2-1; the D gene is perhaps TRBD1, on 6 matching bases. The sequenced material came from PBMCs or T cells enriched from blood (not recorded which). This clonotype was sampled from a woman younger than 45 who had recovered from COVID-19. The base sequence is TGTGCCAGCAGCCAATTGTACAGGGAAGATGTTTTCAATGAGCAGTTCTTC. This sequence encodes CASSQLYREDVFNEQFF.